Following are 17 T cell receptor beta chains from one sample sequenced in a study of blood T cell repertoires in COVID-19. Method: immunoSEQ multiplex PCR; TCRdb's copy keeps in-frame clones and lacks some. The sample records 150,000 to 250,000 clones, around 90% being singletons. The sample taken for sequencing was PBMCs or T cells enriched from blood (not recorded which). The receptors shown here come from a woman in her 30s who had recovered from COVID-19.

This sequence joins TRBV23-1 and TRBJ2-2; 15 positions match TRBD2. TRBV23-1 is known as an ORF, though its function is uncertain. The CDR3 is made up of 20 amino acids. The V segment lost 3 bases and the J segment 1 base; nucleotides outside the gene matches: 9. CDR3 region: CASSQGGTSGRIKNTGELFF. The CDR3 DNA reads TGCGCCAGCAGTCAGGGTGGGACTAGCGGGAGGATAAAGAACACCGGGGAGCTGTTTTTT.

The chain is built from TRBV30 and TRBJ1-3; D perhaps matches TRBD1 (5 bases). The CDR3 totals 17 residues. V was pared by 1 base and J by 2 bases, with 18 bases between. CDR1 and CDR2 from the germline V gene are GTSNPN and SVGIG (reference sequence). CDR3 sequence (DNA): TGTGCCTGGAGTGCACCCGGGACTTTCACCCCTGGAAACACCATATATTTT. This encodes CAWSAPGTFTPGNTIYF.

This chain links TRBV9 with TRBJ1-1; D is possibly TRBD1 (6 bases). From germline, CDR1 is SGDLS and CDR2 YYNGEE. This CDR3 has 14 amino acids. Trimming cost V 5 bases and J 2 bases, with 13 bases left between them. The CDR3 reads CASRAAGENTEAFF. Written as DNA, the CDR3 is TGTGCCAGCAGGGCAGCAGGGGAAAACACTGAAGCTTTCTTT.

CDR3 region: CASSQGTRNQETQYF. The CDR3, as DNA: TGCGCCAGCAGCCAAGGGACTAGGAACCAAGAGACCCAGTACTTC. V usage is TRBV4-3 and J usage is TRBJ2-5; 7 bases match TRBD2. Germline V gene sequence: CDR1 LGHNA, CDR2 YSLEER. The CDR3 spans 15 residues. Trimming removed 1 base from V and 0 bases from J; junction bases left unmatched: 2.

The chain has TRBV6-5 and TRBJ2-7; 7 nucleotides line up with TRBD1. The CDR3 runs to 16 residues. Trimming took 0 bases from V and 0 from J; bases not matched to a gene: 5. Germline CDR1 and CDR2: MNHEY and SVGAGI. The CDR3 region is CASSYSGTVSSYEQYF. In DNA form, the CDR3 reads TGTGCCAGCAGTTACTCCGGGACAGTTAGCTCCTACGAGCAGTACTTC.

The chain has TRBV6-2 or TRBV6-3 and TRBJ1-5, with a possible D match to TRBD1 (5 bases). Germline assignment: CDR1 MNHEY and CDR2 SVGEGT. The CDR3 consists of 17 residues. V lost 0 bases and J lost 6, with 18 bases in between. The CDR3 sequence: CASSYSIQGAASQPQHF. Written as DNA, the CDR3 is TGTGCCAGCAGTTACTCGATCCAGGGCGCCGCGTCTCAGCCCCAGCATTTT.

The chain couples TRBV19 to TRBJ1-3, with 10 bases lining up with TRBD1. Losses at the gene ends were 5 bases for V and 3 bases for J; bases not matched to a gene: 7. This CDR3 comprises 16 residues. CDR1 is LNHDA, CDR2 SQIVND, per germline (reference sequence). CDR3 in DNA: TGTGCCAGTAGTTCCGGGACAGGGGTTGGTGGAAACACCATATATTTT. Translating gives CASSSGTGVGGNTIYF.

The rearrangement uses TRBV6-1 and TRBJ2-2; 10 bases line up with TRBD1. The CDR3 covers 13 residues. J was trimmed by 14 bases and V by 2 bases; bases with no gene match: 5. CDR1 and CDR2 from the germline V gene are MNHNS and SASEGT. In DNA, the CDR3 is TGTGCCAGCAGTGAATGGGACAGGGGTATTCTGTTTTTT. Amino acids: CASSEWDRGILFF.

This clone was detected once. V usage is TRBV11-2 and J usage is TRBJ2-3; 10 positions agree with TRBD2. CDR1 is SGHAT, CDR2 FQNNGV, per germline. This CDR3 contains 17 residues. V dropped 2 bases and J dropped 1; count of bases not matched to a gene: 6. CDR3 in DNA: TGTGCCAGCAGCTTACTCAGCGGGGGGGCTCGCACAGATACGCAGTATTTT. It specifies CASSLLSGGARTDTQYF.

In its sample, this clone was seen a few times. The J gene is TRBJ2-3, the V gene TRBV11-2, with D possibly TRBD2 on 6 matching bases. The CDR3 consists of 16 residues. Germline CDR1 SGHAT, CDR2 FQNNGV. V was shortened by 5 bases and J by 3 bases, with 18 bases between the two germline ends. CDR3 bases: TGTGCCAGCAGCCCCCATACGGGGGAGAGGACAGATACGCAGTATTTT. Residues: CASSPHTGERTDTQYF.

This sequence joins TRBV9 and TRBJ1-1; the match to TRBD1 covers 7 bases. V lost 0 bases, J lost 0 bases, and 5 bases stayed unmatched. In germline, CDR1 is SGDLS, CDR2 YYNGEE. The CDR3 is made up of 16 amino acids. In nucleotides, the CDR3 is TGTGCCAGCAGCGTAGTAGGGGGCGGTTTGAACACTGAAGCTTTCTTT. Its translation: CASSVVGGGLNTEAFF.

This chain connects TRBV4-3 to TRBJ1-1; no reliable D call. The ends were cut back, 0 bases at V and 2 bases at J, with 7 bases in the middle. The CDR3 is made up of 14 amino acids. Germline V lookup: CDR1 LGHNA, CDR2 YSLEER. In DNA, the CDR3 is TGCGCCAGCAGCCAAGACAGTGAAAACACTGAAGCTTTCTTT. It codes for CASSQDSENTEAFF.

This CDR3 is CASSGGYTDTQYF. CDR3 DNA: TGTGCCAGCAGCGGCGGCTACACAGATACGCAGTATTTT. The chain uses TRBV4-2 and TRBJ2-3; the D is unclear. V lost 5 bases and J lost 2, with 8 bases in between. There are 13 residues in the CDR3. From germline, CDR1 is LGHNA and CDR2 YNFKEQ.

V gene TRBV2 combines with J gene TRBJ1-5; possible D gene TRBD1, 6 bases. The CDR3 covers 15 residues. Germline-derived CDR1 and CDR2 are SNHLY and FYNNEI. Trimming took off 5 bases at V and 2 bases at J, with 13 bases between the two ends. The CDR3 bases are TGTGCCAGCAGTAACAGGGAGTTGGGCAATCAGCCCCAGCATTTT. This encodes CASSNRELGNQPQHF.

The chain recombines TRBV29-1 with TRBJ1-1, with a possible D match to TRBD1 (5 bases). The germline V gene has CDR1 SQVTM and CDR2 ANQGSEA. Trimming removed 7 bases from V and 1 base from J, with 13 bases in between. The CDR3 is made up of 13 amino acids. The CDR3 DNA sequence: TGCAGCGGTGGAAGGGGCCGGAACACTGAAGCTTTCTTT. The encoded protein is CSGGRGRNTEAFF.

V and J are TRBV7-3 and TRBJ2-7; 10 bases map to TRBD2. The CDR3 is 15 residues long. The germline CDR1 and CDR2 sequences are SGHTA and FQGTGA. J was trimmed by 5 bases and V by 5 bases; bases with no gene match: 9. The DNA for the CDR3 is TGTGCCAGCAGCAGGGGTAGCGGGGGGTCGCACGAGCAGTACTTC. Residues: CASSRGSGGSHEQYF.

This chain uses TRBV11-1 with TRBJ2-1; possible D gene TRBD2, 5 bases. Germline values: CDR1 SGHAT, CDR2 FQDESV (reference sequence). The length of the CDR3 is 12 residues. The ends were cut back, 5 bases at V and 15 bases at J, with 17 bases in the middle. CDR3 nucleotide sequence: TGTGCCAGCAGCCCCCAGGTCGGGGAGTCGTTCTTC. It codes for CASSPQVGESFF.